This T cell receptor beta chain was observed in a study of cytomegalovirus exposure and HLA in healthy donors. Findings and limits, study-wide: Earlier analysis looked at TCR beta V segments, and most were productive about 90% or about 30% of the time. HLA restriction was apparent for most CMV-associated TCR beta chains in a later analysis.

At sampling all donors were nominally healthy, likely with unrecorded immune exposures. This CDR3 comprises 16 residues. V dropped 6 bases and J dropped 0; count of bases not matched to a gene: 7. Germline CDR1 SGHTA, CDR2 FQGNSA. The PCR used 60 Vbeta and 13 Jbeta primers. Using immunoSEQ multiplex PCR, the repertoire was profiled, and TCRdb retains in-frame clones only, with some absent. This table has approximately 120,000 clones, around 80% appearing once. On this clone: The target antigen is unknown.

Sequencing was carried out using PBMCs. The chain links TRBV7-2 to TRBJ2-1, with TRBD2 matching over 8 bases. This TCR came from a female donor in good health and CMV-seronegative. The CDR3 DNA reads TGTGCCAGCAGAACCTTAGCGGGGCTCTCCTACAATGAGCAGTTCTTC. Its protein is CASRTLAGLSYNEQFF.